This T cell receptor beta chain appears in the sequencing data of a study of shared clonotypes between healthy human individuals. Assay used: immunoSEQ multiplex PCR; TCRdb lists only in-frame clones, some missing. The repertoire holds 2 million to 2.5 million clones, 90% to 97% seen once, with around 0.13% in the top ten. Germline V CDR1 and CDR2: SQVTM, ANQGSEA. J lost 4 bases, V lost 6 bases, and 10 bases had no gene match. This CDR3 is built from 14 residues. Negatively enriched CD4+ T cells were divided by CD45RA into naive and memory. This clonotype was sampled from a man younger than 35 in good health. The sample taken for sequencing was naive CD4+ T cells sorted from blood. This sample's subset: CD45RA+ positively selected. V usage is TRBV29-1 and J usage is TRBJ1-1, with 8 bases fitting TRBD1. In nucleotides, the CDR3 is TGCAGCGTCGGACCCAGGGGGCAAGGCACTGAAGCTTTCTTT. Protein sequence: CSVGPRGQGTEAFF.